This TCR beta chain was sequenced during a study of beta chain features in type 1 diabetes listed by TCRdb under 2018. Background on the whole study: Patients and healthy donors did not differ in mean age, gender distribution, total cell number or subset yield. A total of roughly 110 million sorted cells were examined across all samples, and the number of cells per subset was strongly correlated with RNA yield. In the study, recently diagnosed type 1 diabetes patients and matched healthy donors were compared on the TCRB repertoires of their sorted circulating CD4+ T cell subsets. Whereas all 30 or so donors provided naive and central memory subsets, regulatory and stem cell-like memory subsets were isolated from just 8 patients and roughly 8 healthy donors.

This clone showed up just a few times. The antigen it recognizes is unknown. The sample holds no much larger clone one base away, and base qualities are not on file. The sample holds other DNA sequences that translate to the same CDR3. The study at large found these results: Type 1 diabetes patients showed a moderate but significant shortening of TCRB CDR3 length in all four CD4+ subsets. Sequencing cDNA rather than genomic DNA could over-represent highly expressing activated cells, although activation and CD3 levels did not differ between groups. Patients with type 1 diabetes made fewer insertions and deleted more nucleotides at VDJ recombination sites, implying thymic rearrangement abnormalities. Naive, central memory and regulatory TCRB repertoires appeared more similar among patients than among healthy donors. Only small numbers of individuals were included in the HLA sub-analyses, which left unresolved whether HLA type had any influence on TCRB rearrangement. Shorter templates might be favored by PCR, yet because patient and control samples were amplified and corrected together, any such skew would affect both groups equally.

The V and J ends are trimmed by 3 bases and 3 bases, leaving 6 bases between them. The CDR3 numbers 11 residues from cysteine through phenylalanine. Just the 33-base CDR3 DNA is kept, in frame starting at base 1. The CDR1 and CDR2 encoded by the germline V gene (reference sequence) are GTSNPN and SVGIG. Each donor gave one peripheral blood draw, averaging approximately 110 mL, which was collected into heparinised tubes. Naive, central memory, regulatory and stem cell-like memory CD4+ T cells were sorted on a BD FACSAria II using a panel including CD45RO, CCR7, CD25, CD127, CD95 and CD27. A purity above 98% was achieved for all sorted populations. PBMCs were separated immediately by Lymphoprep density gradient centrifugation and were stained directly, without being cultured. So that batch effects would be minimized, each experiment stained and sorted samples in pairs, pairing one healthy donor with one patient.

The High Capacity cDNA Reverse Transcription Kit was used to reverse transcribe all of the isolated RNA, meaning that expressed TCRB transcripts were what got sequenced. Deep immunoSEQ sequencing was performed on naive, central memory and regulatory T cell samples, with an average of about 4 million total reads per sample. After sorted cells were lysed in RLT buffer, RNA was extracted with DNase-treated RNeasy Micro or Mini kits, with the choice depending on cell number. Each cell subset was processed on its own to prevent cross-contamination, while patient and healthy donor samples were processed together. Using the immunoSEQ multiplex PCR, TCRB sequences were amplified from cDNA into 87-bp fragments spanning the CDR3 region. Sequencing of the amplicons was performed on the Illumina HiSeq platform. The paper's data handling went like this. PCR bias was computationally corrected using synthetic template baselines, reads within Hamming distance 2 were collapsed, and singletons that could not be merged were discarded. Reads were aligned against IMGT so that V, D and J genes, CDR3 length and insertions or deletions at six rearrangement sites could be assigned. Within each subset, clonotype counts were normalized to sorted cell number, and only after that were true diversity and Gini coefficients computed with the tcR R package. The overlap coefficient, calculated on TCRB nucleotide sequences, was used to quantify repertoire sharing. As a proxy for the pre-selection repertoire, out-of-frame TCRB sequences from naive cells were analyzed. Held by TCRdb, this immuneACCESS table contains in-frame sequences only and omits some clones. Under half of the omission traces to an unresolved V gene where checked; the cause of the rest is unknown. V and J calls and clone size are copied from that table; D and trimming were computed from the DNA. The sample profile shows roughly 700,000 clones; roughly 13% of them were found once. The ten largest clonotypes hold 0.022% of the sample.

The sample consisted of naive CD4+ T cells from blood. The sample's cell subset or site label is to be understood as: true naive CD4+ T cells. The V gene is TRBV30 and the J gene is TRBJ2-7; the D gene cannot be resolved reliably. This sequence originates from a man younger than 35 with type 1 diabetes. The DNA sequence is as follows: TGTGCCTGGAGGTTAAGCTACGAGCAGTACTTC. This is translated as CAWRLSYEQYF.